These T cell receptor beta chains were read from a single sample in a study of blood T cell repertoires in COVID-19. The data were produced by immunoSEQ multiplex PCR, yet TCRdb's version contains in-frame clones alone and is incomplete. The repertoire holds a few hundred thousand clones, with more than 80% as singletons. Input material: peripheral blood. The receptors come from a man in his late teens or twenties who had recovered from COVID-19. CDR3s include the opening cysteine and the closing phenylalanine or tryptophan. D genes are given only for firm matches. Only part of the rows carry a size: once, few, many, or a class if the clone is expanded.

d_call j_call v_call clone_size cdr3_length cdr3_nt cdr3_aa
TRBD2 TRBJ2-1 TRBV9 . 15 TGTGCCAGCAGCGCCTCTAGCGGGGTGGGCAATGAGCAGTTCTTC CASSASSGVGNEQFF
TRBD2 TRBJ2-3 TRBV4-1 . 14 TGCGCCAGCAGCCTAGCGGGGCTAGCAGATACGCAGTATTTT CASSLAGLADTQYF
. TRBJ1-1 TRBV7-2 . 13 TGTGCCAGCAGCTTATTAGAGAACACTGAAGCTTTCTTT CASSLLENTEAFF
TRBD2 TRBJ2-3 TRBV27 . 17 TGTGCCAGCAGTTTAGACGGGACTAGCGGGGTGGCAGATACGCAGTATTTT CASSLDGTSGVADTQYF
TRBD2 TRBJ2-7 TRBV4-2 . 14 TGTGCCAGCTCGTCGGGGGGACTTGGCTACGAGCAGTACTTC CASSSGGLGYEQYF
. TRBJ1-2 TRBV7-9 . 13 TGTGCCAGCAGCTACACAGGAGCCTATGGCTACACCTTC CASSYTGAYGYTF
TRBD1 TRBJ1-6 TRBV2 few 12 TGTGCCAGCAGTGCCGACAGGGGGCCCCTCCACTTT CASSADRGPLHF
. TRBJ1-2 TRBV27 . 11 TGTGCCAGCAGAACTACATATGGCTACACCTTC CASRTTYGYTF
TRBD2 TRBJ2-4 TRBV19 . 13 TGTGCCAGTAGTATTGGGGAGGGAAACATTCAGTACTTC CASSIGEGNIQYF
TRBD2 TRBJ2-7 TRBV19 . 16 TGTGCCAGTAGTATCCAGGCTAGCGGGGGAGGTCGCGAGCAGTACTTC CASSIQASGGGREQYF
TRBD2 TRBJ2-3 TRBV19 . 13 TGTGCCAGTAGGCGGGGGAGCACAGATACGCAGTATTTT CASRRGSTDTQYF
. TRBJ1-5 TRBV6-1 . 13 TGTGCCAGCAGTGACAGTGGCAATCAGCCCCAGCATTTT CASSDSGNQPQHF
TRBD1 TRBJ1-1 TRBV10-3 . 15 TGTGCCATCAGTGAGGCCGGGACAGGGGGCACTGAAGCTTTCTTT CAISEAGTGGTEAFF
. TRBJ2-7 TRBV2 . 16 TGTGCCAGCAGCCTCGAGAGCTCTGTTTTATCCTACGAGCAGTACTTC CASSLESSVLSYEQYF
TRBD1 TRBJ2-7 TRBV4-1 . 16 TGCGCCAGCAGCCAAGACCCGGGACAGAGCCTCTACGAGCAGTACTTC CASSQDPGQSLYEQYF
. TRBJ2-5 TRBV5-1 . 13 TGCGCCAGCAGCTCCCCCCAGGGCGAGACCCAGTACTTC CASSSPQGETQYF
TRBD1 TRBJ1-2 TRBV2 . 14 TGTGCCAGCACTGACAGGGGGCTTAACTATGGCTACACCTTC CASTDRGLNYGYTF
. TRBJ1-1 TRBV3-1/TRBV3-2 once 12 TGTGCCAGCAGCCCAAACAGGGCTGAAGCTTTCTTT CASSPNRAEAFF
TRBD1 TRBJ1-6 TRBV6-6 . 23 TGTGCCAGCAGTCCTAACGAAGGTTTCCAACAGGGGAGAGGGGGTGAGGATAATTCACCCCTCCACTTT CASSPNEGFQQGRGGEDNSPLHF
TRBD1 TRBJ1-6 TRBV5-1 . 14 TGCGCCAGCAGCTTGACAGGGGATAATTCACCCCTCCACTTT CASSLTGDNSPLHF
TRBD2 TRBJ2-1 TRBV19 . 18 TGTGCCAGTAGTATCGGAAATGGCGGGAGTTCGATTTACAATGAGCAGTTCTTC CASSIGNGGSSIYNEQFF
. TRBJ2-5 TRBV12-3/TRBV12-4 . 13 TGTGCCAGCAGATTTAACAGGGAAGAGACCCAGTACTTC CASRFNREETQYF
TRBD1 TRBJ1-2 TRBV15 . 17 TGTGCCACCAGCAGAGAAGGGTCCGGGACAGAGGTTTATGGCTACACCTTC CATSREGSGTEVYGYTF
. TRBJ1-5 TRBV5-1 . 14 TGCGCCAGCAGCTTGGCAGGGGCCAATCAGCCCCAGCATTTT CASSLAGANQPQHF
. TRBJ2-3 TRBV2 . 15 TGTGCCAGCAGTGAGAGGAGCTGGCGGATTGATACGCAGTATTTT CASSERSWRIDTQYF
. TRBJ1-1 TRBV7-9 . 14 TGTGCCAGCAGCTTAGCAGGGGTCGGCACTGAAGCTTTCTTT CASSLAGVGTEAFF
TRBD1 TRBJ1-5 TRBV13 . 12 TGTGCCTCGGGGCAGGGGGATCAGCCCCAGCATTTT CASGQGDQPQHF
TRBD1 TRBJ2-1 TRBV6-5 few 15 TGTGCCAGCACCCAACCGGGACAGGGTGGCAATGAGCAGTTCTTC CASTQPGQGGNEQFF
. TRBJ1-5 TRBV19 . 15 TGTGCCAGTAGTATGATAGGGGCGGCCAATCAGCCCCAGCATTTT CASSMIGAANQPQHF
. TRBJ1-4 TRBV7-9 few 17 TGTGCCAGCAGCCCCGGGGTATTTAACGTGCGAGATGAAAAACTGTTTTTT CASSPGVFNVRDEKLFF
TRBD2 TRBJ2-1 TRBV5-4 . 16 TGTGCCAGCATCACATCAAGCGGGAGGGCCTCCAATGAGCAGTTCTTC CASITSSGRASNEQFF
. TRBJ1-2 TRBV19 . 15 TGTGCCAGTACCGGAGAGGGCCTGGGCGAGTATGGCTACACCTTC CASTGEGLGEYGYTF
. TRBJ1-6 TRBV11-2 . 13 TGTGCCAGCAGCTTAGCGGTGAATTCACCCCTCCACTTT CASSLAVNSPLHF
. TRBJ2-7 TRBV12-3/TRBV12-4 . 13 TGTGCCAGCAACCGTCCGGTCCGCTACGAGCAGTACTTC CASNRPVRYEQYF
. TRBJ1-2 TRBV6-5 . 13 TGTGCCAGCAGTTACTCACAGGGACAAGGCTACACCTTC CASSYSQGQGYTF
TRBD2 TRBJ2-7 TRBV3-1/TRBV3-2 . 15 TGTGCCAGCAGCCCGATGGCGGGGGGTCGGCACGAGCAGTACTTC CASSPMAGGRHEQYF
TRBD1 TRBJ2-2 TRBV12-5 . 15 TGTGCTAGTGGTCCCGGGACAGGGGGATTCGGGGAGCTGTTTTTT CASGPGTGGFGELFF
. TRBJ2-3 TRBV19 . 15 TGTGCCAGTAGTCCCATGGCGGGGAGCACAGATACGCAGTATTTT CASSPMAGSTDTQYF
. TRBJ1-1 TRBV2 . 12 TGTGCCAGCTTTACGGTGAACACTGAAGCTTTCTTT CASFTVNTEAFF
. TRBJ2-7 TRBV27 . 16 TGTGCCAGCAGTTTATCGTCTCTCGGGGGACCCTACGAGCAGTACTTC CASSLSSLGGPYEQYF
TRBD1 TRBJ2-6 TRBV19 once 17 TGTGCCAGTGCCCCGGGACAGGGGGCCTCTGGGGCCAACGTCCTGACTTTC CASAPGQGASGANVLTF
. TRBJ2-3 TRBV7-3 . 17 TGTGCCAGCAGCTTATTTAGGGAAGGGGCTGGCACAGATACGCAGTATTTT CASSLFREGAGTDTQYF
TRBD2 TRBJ2-1 TRBV3-1/TRBV3-2 . 17 TGTGCCAGCAGCCCGCTGCTCACTAGCGGGGGTGCGAATGAGCAGTTCTTC CASSPLLTSGGANEQFF